The rows below give T cell receptor beta chains drawn from one sample of a study of blood T cell repertoires in COVID-19. Libraries were prepared by immunoSEQ multiplex PCR; TCRdb keeps only in-frame clonotypes and omits some of them. The sample holds roughly 120,000 clones, about 84% seen once. The sequenced sample was peripheral blood. The receptors originated from a woman aged 60-75 years with acute or convalescent COVID-19. Both conserved end residues are part of each CDR3. The D gene is left open where the match is weak. Clone size is stated in some rows and not others, as once, few, many or a class when expanded.

NA,NA,TRBV29-1,TRBJ1-2,TGCAGCGTTGAAAGTCCCGGCTATGGCTACACCTTC,CSVESPGYGYTF
TRBD1,NA,TRBV13,TRBJ2-4,TGTGCCAGCAGCTTCAGCGACAGGGAGAAAAACATTCAGTACTTC,CASSFSDREKNIQYF
NA,NA,TRBV7-2,TRBJ1-5,TGTGCCAGCAGCGAACCGGGGGAGCAGCCCCAGCATTTT,CASSEPGEQPQHF
NA,NA,TRBV2,TRBJ1-1,TGTGCCAGCAGTCCTAGTACAGGCATGAACACTGAAGCTTTCTTT,CASSPSTGMNTEAFF
NA,NA,TRBV24-1,TRBJ2-1,TGTGCCACCAGTGGGGCCAATGAGCAGTTCTTC,CATSGANEQFF
NA,NA,TRBV9,TRBJ1-2,TGTGCCAGCAGCCCGGGATCCTATGGCTACACCTTC,CASSPGSYGYTF
TRBD2,NA,TRBV9,TRBJ2-1,TGTGCCAGCAGCGTAGCTCGTGGTAGCGGGGGTTACAATGAGCAGTTCTTC,CASSVARGSGGYNEQFF
NA,NA,TRBV6-5,TRBJ1-1,TGTGCCAGCAGTTACTCTCTCAGGGGCACTGAAGCTTTCTTT,CASSYSLRGTEAFF
NA,NA,TRBV24-1,TRBJ2-3,TGTGCCACCAGTCCCTGGGAGACAGATACGCAGTATTTT,CATSPWETDTQYF
NA,once,TRBV5-1,TRBJ2-3,TGCGCCAGCAGCTTGGACGTTGGACTCTACACAGATACGCAGTATTTT,CASSLDVGLYTDTQYF
NA,NA,TRBV6-1,TRBJ1-2,TGTGCCAGCAGTGAAGGGTTTGGGGACTCCTATGGCTACACCTTC,CASSEGFGDSYGYTF
NA,NA,TRBV7-2,TRBJ1-2,TGTGCCAGCAGCTATAATAGCCGGGGTGGCTACACCTTC,CASSYNSRGGYTF
TRBD1,NA,TRBV5-1,TRBJ1-2,TGCGCCAGCAGCCCCGGACAGGGGAGGGGGTATGGCTACACCTTC,CASSPGQGRGYGYTF
NA,NA,TRBV5-1,TRBJ2-1,TGCGCCAGCAGCTTTAGAGGTGAGCAGTTCTTC,CASSFRGEQFF
NA,NA,TRBV3-1/TRBV3-2,TRBJ1-6,TGTGCCAGCAGCCAAGATAGGGGGTATTCACCCCTCCACTTT,CASSQDRGYSPLHF
NA,NA,TRBV5-8,TRBJ1-6,TGTGCCAGCAGCTATCAGGTGTATAATTCACCCCTCCACTTT,CASSYQVYNSPLHF
NA,once,TRBV5-1,TRBJ2-1,TGCGCCAGCAGCCGAGTAGATCCCAATGAGCAGTTCTTC,CASSRVDPNEQFF
TRBD1,NA,TRBV28,TRBJ1-1,TGTGCCAGCGGCTCCTATCTTCCGGGACAGGGGTTAGGGGGCACTGAAGCTTTCTTT,CASGSYLPGQGLGGTEAFF
NA,few,TRBV6-2/TRBV6-3,TRBJ1-1,TGTGCCAGCAGTTACCGGGTATACACTGAAGCTTTCTTT,CASSYRVYTEAFF
TRBD1,once,TRBV18,TRBJ1-2,TGTGCCAGCTCCCCGGGACAGGGGTCTAACTATGGCTACACCTTC,CASSPGQGSNYGYTF
TRBD1,NA,TRBV30,TRBJ1-1,TGTGCCAGACGACAGGGGGCGTACACTGAAGCTTTCTTT,CARRQGAYTEAFF
TRBD1,NA,TRBV5-1,TRBJ2-1,TGCGCCAGCAGCCGGTGGACAGGGAACGAGTACAATGAGCAGTTCTTC,CASSRWTGNEYNEQFF
NA,NA,TRBV6-5,TRBJ1-1,TGTGCCAGCAGTTACGGGCGGGTGAACACTGAAGCTTTCTTT,CASSYGRVNTEAFF
NA,NA,TRBV4-1,TRBJ2-3,TGCGCCAGCAGCCCCGCGGGCGCAGATACGCAGTATTTT,CASSPAGADTQYF
NA,NA,TRBV6-2/TRBV6-3,TRBJ2-5,TGTGCCAGCAGTGGCCTCCTCGGGGGAATTGAGACCCAGTACTTC,CASSGLLGGIETQYF
TRBD1,once,TRBV14,TRBJ1-2,TGTGCCAGCAGCCAAGTTGCAGGGGGGATCTATGGCTACACCTTC,CASSQVAGGIYGYTF
NA,few,TRBV19,TRBJ1-4,TGTGCCAGTAAGCGGACAAAGGGAGGTGGAAAACTGTTTTTT,CASKRTKGGGKLFF
NA,few,TRBV6-5,TRBJ1-5,TGTGCCAGCAAGAGAGGAACAAATCAGCCCCAGCATTTT,CASKRGTNQPQHF
TRBD1,NA,TRBV6-1,TRBJ1-4,TGTGCCAGCAGTGATAGACAGGGGGTGAACAAAAAACTGTTTTTT,CASSDRQGVNKKLFF
NA,NA,TRBV7-2,TRBJ1-6,TGTGCCAGCAGCTCCTCAGGGAACTATAATTCACCCCTCCACTTT,CASSSSGNYNSPLHF
NA,NA,TRBV18,TRBJ2-5,TGTGCCAGCTCGTCTGGGGCAGAAGAGACCCAGTACTTC,CASSSGAEETQYF
NA,NA,TRBV9,TRBJ2-2,TGTGCCAGCAGCACTAGGACTGGGACCGGGGAGCTGTTTTTT,CASSTRTGTGELFF
NA,NA,TRBV5-5,TRBJ1-2,TGTGCCAGCAGCTTGGGGGTAACAGGGAACTATGGCTACACCTTC,CASSLGVTGNYGYTF
TRBD1,NA,TRBV5-1,TRBJ2-3,TGCGCCAGCAGCTACGGACAGGGGAGGGATACGCAGTATTTT,CASSYGQGRDTQYF
TRBD1,NA,TRBV7-9,TRBJ1-1,TGTGCCAGCAGCTTCTCCCCTACAGGGGCCCTAGGGACTGAAGCTTTCTTT,CASSFSPTGALGTEAFF
NA,NA,TRBV3-1/TRBV3-2,TRBJ1-1,TGTGCCAGCACCCCGACAGTGAACACTGAAGCTTTCTTT,CASTPTVNTEAFF
NA,once,TRBV11-2,TRBJ2-5,TGTGCCAGCAGCTTAGGGCAGCAAGAGACCCAGTACTTC,CASSLGQQETQYF
NA,NA,TRBV29-1,TRBJ1-2,TGCAGCGTTGATTCGGGGATAAATCGCTACACCTTC,CSVDSGINRYTF
TRBD2,NA,TRBV6-5,TRBJ2-7,TGTGCCAGCAGGCGGGGGACTGCTCCCGAGCAGTACTTC,CASRRGTAPEQYF
NA,NA,TRBV10-2,TRBJ1-2,TGCGCCAGCAGTGAGTCGAAGGAGCTTGAGGGCTACACCTTC,CASSESKELEGYTF
TRBD1,NA,TRBV4-2,TRBJ1-1,TGTGCCAGCAGCCAAGGCTTCGACAGGGAGGCTTTCTTT,CASSQGFDREAFF
NA,NA,TRBV27,TRBJ1-1,TGTGCCAGCAGTTTTGGCGCCCCGAGGGACACTGAAGCTTTCTTT,CASSFGAPRDTEAFF
NA,NA,TRBV7-2,TRBJ1-5,TGTGCCAGCAGCTCTGGGGGGGCCTGGCAGCCCCAGCATTTT,CASSSGGAWQPQHF
TRBD1,few,TRBV18,TRBJ1-1,TGTGCCAGCTCACCACAGGGGGCAAGGACTGAAGCTTTCTTT,CASSPQGARTEAFF
NA,NA,TRBV11-2,TRBJ1-1,TGTGCCAGCAGCTTAGAGACAGGGAACACTGAAGCTTTCTTT,CASSLETGNTEAFF
TRBD1,NA,TRBV12-5,TRBJ1-5,TGTGCTAGTGGCCTACGGGCCACAGGGGGCGGTCAGCCCCAGCATTTT,CASGLRATGGGQPQHF
NA,once,TRBV3-1/TRBV3-2,TRBJ1-2,TGTGCCAGCAGCCCTAATGGGCAGGGCGATGGCTACACCTTC,CASSPNGQGDGYTF
NA,NA,TRBV30,TRBJ1-2,TGTGCCTGGAGTGTACCTTTAAGGGGAATGAGGGGCTACACCTTC,CAWSVPLRGMRGYTF
NA,NA,TRBV21-1,TRBJ1-6,TGTGCCAGCAGCGGTAAGGGGCGTAATGCTTCACCCCTCCACTTT,CASSGKGRNASPLHF
NA,NA,TRBV6-5,TRBJ2-7,TGTGCCAGCAAAGCAGGACTACATTCCTACGAGCAGTACTTC,CASKAGLHSYEQYF
TRBD1,NA,TRBV5-1,TRBJ1-5,TGCGCCAGCAGCCTGACAGGGTCGGAAGGTCAGCCCCAGCATTTT,CASSLTGSEGQPQHF
NA,NA,TRBV29-1,TRBJ1-2,TGCAGCGTTGACAGGCTGCCTAACTATGGCTACACCTTC,CSVDRLPNYGYTF
NA,few,TRBV27,TRBJ2-1,TGTGCCAGCAGTCCTCCCGGACTGGGCCGAGGGAAGCAGTTCTTC,CASSPPGLGRGKQFF
NA,NA,TRBV11-1,TRBJ1-6,TGTGCCAGCAGCTCAACTGTGGTTGCACCCCTCCACTTT,CASSSTVVAPLHF
NA,NA,TRBV5-1,TRBJ2-7,TGCGCCAGCAGCTTGGAGGACAGCCCTTACGAGCAGTACTTC,CASSLEDSPYEQYF
NA,NA,TRBV27,TRBJ2-7,TGTGCCAGCAGTTTCCGACAGGCCTCCTACGAGCAGTACTTC,CASSFRQASYEQYF
NA,NA,TRBV29-1,TRBJ2-7,TGCAGCGTTGAAAGTACAGGGCGATACGAGCAGTACTTC,CSVESTGRYEQYF